Below are 2 T cell receptor beta chains sequenced from a single sample in a study of T cells in Graves' hyperthyroidism and ophthalmopathy. TCR beta CDR3 regions were amplified from RNA transcripts. HTBI primers drove first-round RT-PCR of the TCR CDR3. MiXCR, run by TCRdb on the multiplex PCR reads, gives a single entry per CDR3 protein. The table includes more than 500,000 distinct CDR3 sequences, 15% to 20% detected once. The specimen sequenced was blood. Source of these receptors: a woman in her thirties with Graves' hyperthyroidism.

Ten or more counts support this clonotype. CDR3 nucleotides: TGCAGTGCTAGGGGCCTAGCGGGGAACAATGAGCAGTTCTTC. Translated: CSARGLAGNNEQFF. This chain uses TRBV20-1 with TRBJ2-1; 9 nucleotides match TRBD2. The CDR3 contains 14 residues. V lost 3 bases and J lost 5; bases outside the gene matches: 5. Germline-derived CDR1 and CDR2 are DFQATT and SNEGSKA (reference sequence).

This clonotype was detected many times. V is TRBV12-3 or TRBV12-4 and J is TRBJ2-7; 8 nucleotides line up with TRBD1. V lost 5 bases and J lost 9; bases outside the gene matches: 15. The CDR3 has 15 amino acids. CDR3 in amino acids: CASSAPETGEHWQYF. CDR3 bases: TGTGCCAGCAGTGCCCCCGAGACAGGGGAGCATTGGCAGTACTTC.